Below, 32 T cell receptor beta chains from the same sample are listed, as sequenced in a study of cytomegalovirus exposure and HLA in healthy donors (dated by TCRdb to about 2017). The method behind the library was the immunoSEQ multiplex PCR assay. The multiplex PCR relied on a mix of 60 forward primers for TCR Vbeta segments and 13 reverse primers for TCR Jbeta segments. As stored in TCRdb, this immuneACCESS dataset retains in-frame rearrangements with V and J assigned. A fraction of the clones does not appear; measured against another copy, unresolved V genes explain less than half of the discrepancy, and the remainder lacks a known reason. This sample holds approximately 220,000 clones; 80% to 85% were observed only once. About 0.77% of the sample is held by the ten biggest clonotypes. Sequencing was performed on PBMCs. The receptors stem from a boy younger than 10 in good health and CMV-seronegative.

The chain recombines TRBV11-3 with TRBJ1-1; D might be TRBD1 (5 bases). CDR1 is SGHNT and CDR2 is YENEEA in the germline V gene. Between the trimmed V and J ends, which lost 0 bases and 9 bases, there was a span of 11 bases. This CDR3 is built from 13 residues. The CDR3: CASSLDPQGKAFF. The CDR3 nucleotides are TGTGCCAGCAGCTTAGATCCGCAGGGCAAAGCTTTCTTT.

The chain links TRBV29-1 to TRBJ2-7; possibly TRBD2 for D (6 bases). The CDR3 totals 11 residues. The V and J ends lost 7 bases and 9 bases respectively, with 16 bases between them. From germline, CDR1 is SQVTM and CDR2 ANQGSEA. The CDR3 DNA reads TGCAGCGCGCGGGACTTCCACGGGCAGTACTTC. As protein: CSARDFHGQYF.

The chain recombines TRBV2 with TRBJ1-2; D perhaps matches TRBD1 (6 bases). The CDR3 contains 12 residues. CDR1 is SNHLY, CDR2 FYNNEI, per germline. Trimming took off 8 bases at V and 4 bases at J, with 11 bases between the two ends. For the CDR3, the DNA is TGTGCCAGCGTGGGACAAAGCTATGGCTACACCTTC. Its protein product is CASVGQSYGYTF.

The rearrangement links TRBV7-9 to TRBJ2-1; D remains unclear. Trimming removed 0 bases at V and 4 bases at J, with 13 bases between. The CDR3 spans 16 residues. Germline CDR1 is SEHNR and CDR2 is FQNEAQ (reference sequence). As DNA, the CDR3 is TGTGCCAGCAGCTTAGCCCCCCTGATAGCTTACAATGAGCAGTTCTTC. Its translation: CASSLAPLIAYNEQFF. The full variable domain, its missing parts supplied by reference TRBV7-9 and TRBJ2-1, is DTGVSQNPRHKITKRGQNVTFRCDPISEHNRLYWYRQTLGQGPEFLTYFQNEAQLEKSRLLSDRFSAERPKGSFSTLEIQRTEQGDSAMYLCASSLAPLIAYNEQFFGPGTRLTVL.

This clone was recorded once. This sample includes further DNA sequences coding for the same CDR3. V gene TRBV5-1 combines with J gene TRBJ2-5, with TRBD2 as a possible D gene (6 bases). CDR1 is SGHRS and CDR2 is YFSETQ in the germline V gene. V gave up 0 bases and J gave up 5 bases, with 20 bases separating them. The CDR3 has 17 residues. CDR3 residues: CASSLGNSRLAGETQYF. CDR3 in DNA: TGCGCCAGCAGCTTGGGGAACTCAAGGCTGGCGGGGGAGACCCAGTACTTC.

The gene calls are TRBV27 and TRBJ2-2, with D unclear. The CDR3 is 13 residues long. In germline, CDR1 is MNHEY, CDR2 SMNVEV (reference sequence). Trimming took off 3 bases at V and 1 base at J, with 3 bases between the two ends. CDR3: CASSFRNTGELFF. Written as DNA, the CDR3 is TGTGCCAGCAGTTTTAGGAACACCGGGGAGCTGTTTTTT.

The genes are TRBV29-1 and TRBJ2-2; perhaps TRBD1 as D (6 bases). In germline, CDR1 is SQVTM, CDR2 ANQGSEA. The CDR3 runs 15 residues. V lost 4 bases, J lost 0 bases, and 12 bases lay in between. The CDR3 DNA reads TGCAGCGTTGTCTTAGGGGGAACGAACACCGGGGAGCTGTTTTTT. This encodes CSVVLGGTNTGELFF.

The J gene is TRBJ2-3, the V gene TRBV10-3; TRBD2 aligns across 12 bases. Trimming at V came to 7 bases and at J to 5 bases, leaving 10 bases not matched to a gene. CDR1 and CDR2 (germline): ENHRY, SYGVKD. This CDR3 has 16 amino acids. CDR3 nucleotides: TGTGCCATCACCGACGGCGCTAGCGGGAGGGAAGATACGCAGTATTTT. This sequence encodes CAITDGASGREDTQYF.

The chain is built from TRBV29-1 and TRBJ2-7; TRBD2 aligns across 9 bases. CDR1 is SQVTM and CDR2 is ANQGSEA in the germline V gene. CDR3 length: 15 residues. V gave up 7 bases and J gave up 1 base; unmatched junction bases: 11. The CDR3 sequence: CSARTAGGPSYEQYF. Written as DNA, the CDR3 is TGCAGCGCGCGGACAGCGGGAGGCCCGTCCTACGAGCAGTACTTC.

Comment on this clone: Because it lacks the conserved phenylalanine or tryptophan at the end, this CDR3 is likely a read error. The chain carries TRBV5-4 and TRBJ2-7; 7 positions match TRBD2. Germline lookup yields CDR1 SGHNT and CDR2 YYREEE (reference sequence). There are 12 residues in the CDR3. With 0 bases clipped from V and 6 bases from J, the junction kept 0 bases outside the gene matches. CDR3 coding DNA: TGTGCCAGCAGCTTGGCGGGGGGCGAGCAGTACCTC. This encodes CASSLAGGEQYL.

The chain has TRBV5-6 and TRBJ1-6; no firm D call. CDR3 size: 12 residues. The germline V gene encodes CDR1 SGHDT and CDR2 YYEEEE. V lost 4 bases to trimming and J lost 7 bases, with 6 bases between them. Here the CDR3 DNA reads TGTGCCAGCAGCGCGGGGAATTCACCCCTCCACTTT. Residues: CASSAGNSPLHF.

The chain couples TRBV7-9 to TRBJ2-1; D is ambiguous. The germline V gene encodes CDR1 SEHNR and CDR2 FQNEAQ (reference sequence). The CDR3 consists of 15 residues. Trimming left V 1 base short and J 5 bases short, with 12 bases between. DNA of the CDR3: TGTGCCAGCAGCTTAGAACTCCTTGAGAACAATGAGCAGTTCTTC. Amino acid sequence: CASSLELLENNEQFF.

This chain links TRBV9 with TRBJ2-3; D perhaps matches TRBD2 (7 bases). This CDR3 spans 16 amino acids. Germline V lookup: CDR1 SGDLS, CDR2 YYNGEE. The V and J ends lost 3 bases and 0 bases respectively, with 14 bases between them. CDR3 bases: TGTGCCAGCAGCGAGAGCGGGACACACAGCACAGATACGCAGTATTTT. Translation: CASSESGTHSTDTQYF.

A single count supports this clone. This chain links TRBV6-5 with TRBJ2-1; no reliable D call. From germline, CDR1 is MNHEY and CDR2 SVGAGI. Trimming left V 0 bases short and J 0 bases short, with 6 bases between. CDR3 length: 15 amino acids. This CDR3 is CASSYSAGSYNEQFF. In DNA, the CDR3 is TGTGCCAGCAGTTACTCGGCAGGCTCCTACAATGAGCAGTTCTTC.

V gene TRBV18 combines with J gene TRBJ1-2, with 7 nucleotides matching TRBD1. This CDR3 region has 15 residues. Germline CDR1 is KGHSH and CDR2 is LQKENI. Germline trimming cut 3 bases from V and 5 bases from J; bases unmatched to any gene: 9. CDR3 sequence reads: CASSPTRTGRYGYTF. DNA for the CDR3: TGTGCCAGCTCACCTACACGGACAGGCCGGTATGGCTACACCTTC.

This clone was detected a few times. The CDR3 DNA sequence: TGTGCCTGGAGGCGGGACAGGGCTCACTATGGCTACACCTTC. Its translation is CAWRRDRAHYGYTF. The chain uses TRBV30 and TRBJ1-2; the match to TRBD1 covers 9 bases. Germline CDR1 and CDR2: GTSNPN and SVGIG (reference sequence). The CDR3 extends over 14 amino acids. The V segment lost 3 bases and the J segment 3 bases; nucleotides outside the gene matches: 5.

This clone came up many times. V gene TRBV6-1 combines with J gene TRBJ2-7, with 7 nucleotides matching TRBD2. The CDR3 sequence is 14 residues long. Per germline, CDR1 MNHNS and CDR2 SASEGT. Trimming took 7 bases from V and 7 from J; bases not matched to a gene: 13. This CDR3 reads CASNFDSRAGEQYF. The CDR3, as DNA: TGTGCCAGCAACTTCGACAGCCGAGCGGGGGAGCAGTACTTC.

This clone was seen only once. The chain joins TRBV19 to TRBJ1-4; 10 bases align to TRBD1. The ends lost 3 bases at V and 7 bases at J; junction bases unmatched: 2. CDR1 LNHDA and CDR2 SQIVND come from the germline V gene (reference sequence). The CDR3 runs to 14 residues. As DNA, the CDR3 is TGTGCCAGTAGTATCAGGACAGGGGGTGAAAAACTGTTTTTT. It encodes CASSIRTGGEKLFF.

The chain employs TRBV13 and TRBJ2-6; 11 bases match TRBD2. Per germline, CDR1 PRHDT and CDR2 FYEKMQ (reference sequence). The CDR3 consists of 16 residues. V lost 5 bases to trimming and J lost 2 bases; unmatched junction nucleotides: 2. CDR3 bases: TGTGCCAGCAGCGCGGGACTAGCGGCTGGGGCCAACGTCCTGACTTTC. Translation gives CASSAGLAAGANVLTF.

The V call is TRBV20-1, the J call TRBJ2-7; possibly TRBD1 for D (5 bases). Germline V gene sequence: CDR1 DFQATT, CDR2 SNEGSKA (reference sequence). Trimming pared 5 bases from V and 6 bases from J, leaving 11 bases between. This CDR3 is 11 amino acids long. CDR3 sequence reads: CSALKGSEQYF. CDR3 nucleotide sequence: TGCAGTGCTCTTAAGGGGTCCGAGCAGTACTTC.

This clone was recorded once. The chain combines TRBV19 with TRBJ2-7; 9 nucleotides match TRBD1. The germline gives CDR1 LNHDA, CDR2 SQIVND (reference sequence). The CDR3 runs 15 residues. The junction had 5 bases not matched to a gene; V was cut back by 3 bases and J by 2 bases. For the CDR3, the DNA is TGTGCCAGTAGTATGGGGACAGGGCCGACCTACGAGCAGTACTTC. Translating it yields CASSMGTGPTYEQYF.

The J gene is TRBJ1-2, the V gene TRBV19, with 7 nucleotides matching TRBD1. Germline assignment: CDR1 LNHDA and CDR2 SQIVND (reference sequence). The junction had 8 bases not matched to a gene; V was cut back by 7 bases and J by 6 bases. The CDR3 is 13 amino acids. CDR3 amino acids: CASTATGYDGYTF. CDR3 in DNA: TGTGCCAGTACCGCGACAGGGTATGATGGCTACACCTTC.

This chain uses TRBV10-3 with TRBJ1-1; tentatively, D is TRBD1 (5 bases). The CDR3 has 14 amino acids. Looked up from germline, CDR1 is ENHRY and CDR2 is SYGVKD. V was clipped by 7 bases and J by 1 base, with 13 bases between them. CDR3 DNA sequence: TGTGCCATCAAAGGACAAGGGGAGAACACTGAAGCTTTCTTT. It yields the protein CAIKGQGENTEAFF.

J is TRBJ1-6 and V is TRBV7-6, with 7 bases that match TRBD1. This CDR3 has 19 residues. Looked up from germline, CDR1 is SGHVS and CDR2 is FNYEAQ. The V gene end was trimmed by 1 base and the J gene end by 0 bases; junction bases not matched to a gene: 9. The CDR3 loop reads CASSLEGQGVSSYNSPLHF. The CDR3 coding sequence is TGTGCCAGCAGCTTAGAGGGGCAGGGGGTTAGCTCCTATAATTCACCCCTCCACTTT.

J is TRBJ2-3 and V is TRBV9, with TRBD1 identical over 9 bases. The V gene's germline CDR1 is SGDLS and CDR2 YYNGEE. The ends lost 4 bases at V and 6 bases at J; junction bases unmatched: 9. This CDR3 is 15 amino acids long. This CDR3 reads CASSLKQGAGDTQYF. The CDR3 DNA follows: TGTGCCAGCAGCCTTAAACAGGGGGCGGGTGATACGCAGTATTTT.

This clone was detected only a few times. The CDR3 DNA reads as TGCGCCAGCAGCCAAGATGGCAGGGCTGGAATCGAGCAGTACTTC. Amino acids: CASSQDGRAGIEQYF. The genes are TRBV4-1 and TRBJ2-7; a possible D gene is TRBD1 (5 bases). This CDR3 is 15 amino acids long. Germline loops: CDR1 MGHRA, CDR2 YSYEKL. The V gene lost 0 bases and the J gene lost 6 bases, with 15 bases spanning the gap.

The J gene is TRBJ2-3, the V gene TRBV6-1; D is perhaps TRBD1 (5 bases). The germline V gene encodes CDR1 MNHNS and CDR2 SASEGT. The CDR3 is 14 amino acids. Trimming cost V 2 bases and J 2 bases, with 8 bases left between them. CDR3 sequence reads: CASSETGFTDTQYF. The DNA for the CDR3 is TGTGCCAGCAGTGAAACAGGATTCACAGATACGCAGTATTTT.

This chain connects TRBV6-1 to TRBJ2-3; D gene ambiguous. Germline lookup yields CDR1 MNHNS and CDR2 SASEGT. With 4 bases removed from V and 1 base from J, the gap between germline ends came to 18 bases. CDR3 length: 17 residues. Written as DNA, the CDR3 is TGTGCCAGCAGTGTTCAGCCGGTGGGTCGGGGCACAGATACGCAGTATTTT. This codes for CASSVQPVGRGTDTQYF.

The V call is TRBV12-5, the J call TRBJ2-3, with 12 bases identical to TRBD2. Trimming at V came to 9 bases and at J to 6 bases, leaving 7 bases not matched to a gene. The germline gives CDR1 LGHNT, CDR2 FRNRAP. This CDR3 has 14 residues. The CDR3 DNA reads as TGTGCTAGCCAGACTAGCGGGAGACCGGATACGCAGTATTTT. As protein: CASQTSGRPDTQYF.

The chain employs TRBV5-4 and TRBJ1-1; 8 bases line up with TRBD1. The CDR3 extends over 15 amino acids. Germline V gene lookup returns CDR1 SGHNT and CDR2 YYREEE (reference sequence). J was trimmed by 0 bases and V by 0 bases; bases with no gene match: 1. The CDR3, as DNA: TGTGCCAGCAGCTTGGGGGACAGGATGAACACTGAAGCTTTCTTT. Amino acid sequence: CASSLGDRMNTEAFF.

The chain recombines TRBV5-6 with TRBJ2-1, with D maybe TRBD1 (6 bases). The CDR3 length is 14 residues. V was cut by 3 bases and J by 0 bases, with 7 bases left in between. CDR1 and CDR2 from the germline V gene are SGHDT and YYEEEE. CDR3: CASSSGVSYNEQFF. The CDR3 DNA reads TGTGCCAGCAGCTCAGGGGTCTCCTACAATGAGCAGTTCTTC.

This CDR3 is CASSDPGQVLGEQYF. Written as DNA, the CDR3 is TGTGCCAGCAGTGATCCGGGACAGGTCCTCGGCGAGCAGTACTTC. The gene calls are TRBV2 and TRBJ2-7; the match to TRBD1 covers 8 bases. CDR3 length: 15 residues. Germline V CDR1 and CDR2: SNHLY, FYNNEI. The V segment lost 3 bases and the J segment 6 bases; nucleotides outside the gene matches: 10.